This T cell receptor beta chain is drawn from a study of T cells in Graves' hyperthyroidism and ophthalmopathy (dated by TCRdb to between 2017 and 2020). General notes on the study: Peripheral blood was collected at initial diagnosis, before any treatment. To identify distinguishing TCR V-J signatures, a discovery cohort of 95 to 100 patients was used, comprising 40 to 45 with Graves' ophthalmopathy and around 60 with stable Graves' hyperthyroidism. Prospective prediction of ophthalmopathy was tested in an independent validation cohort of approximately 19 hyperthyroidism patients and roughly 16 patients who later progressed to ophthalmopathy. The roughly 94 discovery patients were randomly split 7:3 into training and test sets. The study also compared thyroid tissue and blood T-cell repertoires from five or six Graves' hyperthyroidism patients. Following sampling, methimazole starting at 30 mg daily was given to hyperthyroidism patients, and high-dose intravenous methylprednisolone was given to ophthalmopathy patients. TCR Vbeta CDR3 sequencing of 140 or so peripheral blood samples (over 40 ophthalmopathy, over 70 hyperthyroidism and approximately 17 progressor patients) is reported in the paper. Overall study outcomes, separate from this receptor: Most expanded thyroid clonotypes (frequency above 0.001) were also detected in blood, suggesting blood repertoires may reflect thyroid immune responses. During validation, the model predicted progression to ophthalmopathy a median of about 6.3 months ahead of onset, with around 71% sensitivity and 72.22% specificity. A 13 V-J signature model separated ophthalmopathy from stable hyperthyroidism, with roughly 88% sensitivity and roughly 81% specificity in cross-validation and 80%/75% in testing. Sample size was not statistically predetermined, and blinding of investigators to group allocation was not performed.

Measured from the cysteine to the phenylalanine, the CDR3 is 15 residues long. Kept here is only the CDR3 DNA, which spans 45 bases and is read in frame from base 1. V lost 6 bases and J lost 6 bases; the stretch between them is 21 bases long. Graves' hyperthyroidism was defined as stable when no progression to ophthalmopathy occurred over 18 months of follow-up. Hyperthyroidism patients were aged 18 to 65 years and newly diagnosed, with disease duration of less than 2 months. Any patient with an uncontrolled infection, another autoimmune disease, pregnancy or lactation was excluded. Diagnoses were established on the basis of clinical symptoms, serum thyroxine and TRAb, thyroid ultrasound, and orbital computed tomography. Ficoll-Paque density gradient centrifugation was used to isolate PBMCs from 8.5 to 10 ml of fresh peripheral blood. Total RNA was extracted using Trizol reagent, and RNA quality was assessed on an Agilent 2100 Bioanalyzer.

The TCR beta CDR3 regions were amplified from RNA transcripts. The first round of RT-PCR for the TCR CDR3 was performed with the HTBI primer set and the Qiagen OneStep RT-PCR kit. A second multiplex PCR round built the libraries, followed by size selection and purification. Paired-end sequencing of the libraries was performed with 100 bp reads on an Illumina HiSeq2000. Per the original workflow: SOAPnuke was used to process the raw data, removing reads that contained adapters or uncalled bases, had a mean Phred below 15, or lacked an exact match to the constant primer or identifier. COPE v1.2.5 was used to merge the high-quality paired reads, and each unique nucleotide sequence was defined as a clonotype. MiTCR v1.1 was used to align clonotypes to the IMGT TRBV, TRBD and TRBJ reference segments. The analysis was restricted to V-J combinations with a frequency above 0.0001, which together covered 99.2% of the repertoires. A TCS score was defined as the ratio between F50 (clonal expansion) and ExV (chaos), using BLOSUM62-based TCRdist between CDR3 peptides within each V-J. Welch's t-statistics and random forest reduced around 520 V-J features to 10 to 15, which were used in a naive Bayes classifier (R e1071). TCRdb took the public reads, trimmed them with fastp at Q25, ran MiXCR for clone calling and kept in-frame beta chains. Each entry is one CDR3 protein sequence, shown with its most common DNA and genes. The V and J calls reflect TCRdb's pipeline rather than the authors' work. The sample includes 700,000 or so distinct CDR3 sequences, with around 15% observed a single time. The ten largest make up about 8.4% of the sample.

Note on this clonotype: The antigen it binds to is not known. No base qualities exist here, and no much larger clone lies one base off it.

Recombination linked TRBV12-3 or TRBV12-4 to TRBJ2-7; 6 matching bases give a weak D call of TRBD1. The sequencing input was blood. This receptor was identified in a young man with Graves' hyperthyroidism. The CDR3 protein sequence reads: CASSLRQAGLGEQYF. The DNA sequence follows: TGTGCCAGCAGCCTCAGACAGGCCGGCTTGGGCGAGCAGTACTTC.